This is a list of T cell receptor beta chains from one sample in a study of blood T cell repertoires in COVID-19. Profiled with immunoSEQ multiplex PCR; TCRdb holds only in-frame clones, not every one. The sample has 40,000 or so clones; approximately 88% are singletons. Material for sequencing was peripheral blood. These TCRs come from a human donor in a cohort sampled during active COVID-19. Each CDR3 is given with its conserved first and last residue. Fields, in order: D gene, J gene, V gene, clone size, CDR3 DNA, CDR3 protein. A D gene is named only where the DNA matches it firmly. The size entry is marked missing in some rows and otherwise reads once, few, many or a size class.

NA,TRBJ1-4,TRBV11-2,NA,TGTGCCAGCAGCCCCCGGACAGCTGAAAAACTGTTTTTT,CASSPRTAEKLFF
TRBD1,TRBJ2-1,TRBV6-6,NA,TGTGCCAGCAGTCCCCGGGACAGGGGGAAGAATGAGCAGTTCTTC,CASSPRDRGKNEQFF
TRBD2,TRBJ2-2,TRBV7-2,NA,TGTGCCAGCAGCTTACAAAGCGGGAGTAACACCGGGGAGCTGTTTTTT,CASSLQSGSNTGELFF
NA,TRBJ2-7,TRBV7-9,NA,TGTGCCAGCAGCTTAGGGATGTACGGAGCCGAGCAGTACTTC,CASSLGMYGAEQYF
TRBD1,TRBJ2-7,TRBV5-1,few,TGCGCCAGCAGCTTAGACAGGGGTACCTACGAGCAGTACTTC,CASSLDRGTYEQYF
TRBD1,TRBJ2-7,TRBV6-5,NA,TGTGCCAGCACCCAGGACAGGGGAGCCTACGAGCAGTACTTC,CASTQDRGAYEQYF
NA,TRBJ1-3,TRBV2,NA,TGTGCCAGCAGGAGGAAGAGCTCTGGAAACACCATATATTTT,CASRRKSSGNTIYF
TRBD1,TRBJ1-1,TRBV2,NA,TGTGCCAGCAGTGAAAACCCCGGGACAGGTTTAACTGAAGCTTTCTTT,CASSENPGTGLTEAFF
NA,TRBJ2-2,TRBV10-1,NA,TGCGTCGCTGCGTTCTGCACGAGCCCATTGACCGGGGAGCTGTTTTTT,CVAAFCTSPLTGELFF
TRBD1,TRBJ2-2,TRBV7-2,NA,TGTGCCAGCAGTTCCGGGACAGGGTTGACCGGGGAGCTGTTTTTT,CASSSGTGLTGELFF
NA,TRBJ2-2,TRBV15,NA,TGTGCCACCAGCAGAGATGTACAGGGAACAACCGGGGAGCTGTTTTTT,CATSRDVQGTTGELFF
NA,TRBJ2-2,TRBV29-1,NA,TGCAGCGTTGAAATCCTCCCGAACACCGGGGAGCTGTTTTTT,CSVEILPNTGELFF
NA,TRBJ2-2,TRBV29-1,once,TGCAGCGCCGGTCAGAGGGGAATAGGGGGGGGCACCGGGGAGCTGTTTTTT,CSAGQRGIGGGTGELFF
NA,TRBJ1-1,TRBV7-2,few,TGTGCCAGCAGCCAGCAGGGTTGGGGAACGGCTGAAGCTTTCTTT,CASSQQGWGTAEAFF
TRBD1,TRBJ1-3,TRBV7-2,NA,TGTGCCAGCAGCCCCGGGACAGGGAAATTCGCTGGAAACACCATATATTTT,CASSPGTGKFAGNTIYF
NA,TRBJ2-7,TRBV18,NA,TGTGCCAGCTCACCTAATTACGAGCAGTACTTC,CASSPNYEQYF
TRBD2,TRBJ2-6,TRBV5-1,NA,TGCGCCAGCAGCTTGGAGCTAGCGGGAGCTGGGGCCAACGTCCTGACTTTC,CASSLELAGAGANVLTF
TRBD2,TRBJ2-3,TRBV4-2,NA,TGTGCCAGCAGTCGGACTAGCGGGGATAGCACAGATACGCAGTATTTT,CASSRTSGDSTDTQYF
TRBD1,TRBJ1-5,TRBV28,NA,TGTGCCAGCAGTAAAGGGACAGGGCCCATTAGTTTT,CASSKGTGPISF
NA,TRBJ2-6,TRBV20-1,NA,TGCAGTGCTAGTGAGAGCTCTGGGGCCAACGTCCTGACTTTC,CSASESSGANVLTF
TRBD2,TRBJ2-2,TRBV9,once,TGTGCCAGCAGCGCGAAAGCGGGGAACGGGGAGCTGTTTTTT,CASSAKAGNGELFF
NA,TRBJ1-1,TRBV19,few,TGTGCCAGTAGTATTTGGGGGCTTGACACTGAAGCTTTCTTT,CASSIWGLDTEAFF
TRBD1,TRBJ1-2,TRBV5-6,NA,TGTGCCAGCAGCCAACAGGGGGCCTATGGCTACACCTTC,CASSQQGAYGYTF
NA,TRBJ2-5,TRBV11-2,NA,TGTGCCAGCAGCTTGGAACAGGGTTACGAAGAGACCCAGTACTTC,CASSLEQGYEETQYF
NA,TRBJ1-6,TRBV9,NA,TGTGCCAGCAGCGTCAGGGTCGGGAATTCACCCCTCCACTTT,CASSVRVGNSPLHF
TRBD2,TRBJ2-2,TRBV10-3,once,TGTGCCATCAGTGGGGGAGGGGCTGGCACCGGGGAGCTGTTTTTT,CAISGGGAGTGELFF
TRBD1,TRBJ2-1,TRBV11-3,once,TGTGCCAGCAGCTTAGAAGGGGGCCATGAGCAGTTCTTC,CASSLEGGHEQFF
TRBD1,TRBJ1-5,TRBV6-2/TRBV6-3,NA,TGTGCCAGCAGTCCCGGGACAGGTCGCCCGCCCCAGCATTTT,CASSPGTGRPPQHF
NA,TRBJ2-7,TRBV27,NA,TGTGCCAGCAGTTTAAGTGGCAGACTCTACGAGCAGTACTTC,CASSLSGRLYEQYF
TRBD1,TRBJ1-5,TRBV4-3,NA,TGCGCCAGCAGCCCCGGGACAGGAAATAGCAATCAGCCCCAGCATTTT,CASSPGTGNSNQPQHF
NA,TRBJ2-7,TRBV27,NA,TGTGCCAGCGCGAGGGGGTCGCCCTACGAGCAGTACTTC,CASARGSPYEQYF
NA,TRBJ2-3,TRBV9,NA,TGTGCCAGCAGCCCATTGGCTACTTCTGAGGGTACGCAGTATTTT,CASSPLATSEGTQYF
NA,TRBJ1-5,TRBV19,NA,TGTGCCAGTACCTCGACGGGTTTGGGCAATCAGCCCCAGCATTTT,CASTSTGLGNQPQHF
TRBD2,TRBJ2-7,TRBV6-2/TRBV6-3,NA,TGTGCCAGCAGTTACTTCGCCCTAGCGGGGGTTTACTTC,CASSYFALAGVYF
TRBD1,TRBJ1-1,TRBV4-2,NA,TGTGCCAGCAGCCACGGACAGGAAGAAGCTTTCTTT,CASSHGQEEAFF
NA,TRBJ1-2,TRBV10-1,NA,TGCGCCAGCATCCCAGGGGACGGAACGGCTGGCTACACCTTC,CASIPGDGTAGYTF
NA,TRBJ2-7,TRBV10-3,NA,TGTGCCACCGCCAGAACCTACGAGCAGTACTTC,CATARTYEQYF
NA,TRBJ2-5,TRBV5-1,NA,TGCGCCAGCAGCTTGTTGGCAGACCAAGAGACCCAGTACTTC,CASSLLADQETQYF
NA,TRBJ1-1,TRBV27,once,TGTGCCAGCAGTTCACAGATGATTGGGACTGAAGCTTTCTTT,CASSSQMIGTEAFF
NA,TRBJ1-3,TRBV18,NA,TGTGCCAGCTCAGGCGTGGCAGGGGCGAACTCTGGAAACACCATATATTTT,CASSGVAGANSGNTIYF
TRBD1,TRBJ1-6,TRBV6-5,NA,TGTGCCAGCAGTTATGGGGGACAGACTTCACCCCTCCACTTT,CASSYGGQTSPLHF